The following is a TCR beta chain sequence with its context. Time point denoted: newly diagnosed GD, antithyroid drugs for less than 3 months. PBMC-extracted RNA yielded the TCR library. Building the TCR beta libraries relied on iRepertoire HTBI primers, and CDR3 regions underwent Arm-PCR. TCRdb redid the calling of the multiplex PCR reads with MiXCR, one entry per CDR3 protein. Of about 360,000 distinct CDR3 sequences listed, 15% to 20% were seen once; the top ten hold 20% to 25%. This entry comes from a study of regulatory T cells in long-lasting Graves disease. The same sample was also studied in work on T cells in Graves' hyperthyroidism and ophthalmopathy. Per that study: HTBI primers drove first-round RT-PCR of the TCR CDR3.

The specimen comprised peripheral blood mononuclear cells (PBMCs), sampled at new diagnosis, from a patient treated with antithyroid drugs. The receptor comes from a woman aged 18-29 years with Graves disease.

CDR3 nucleotide sequence: TGCAGTGCTAACAGGGGGCCAGGAGGCAATCAGCCCCAGCATTTT. Translating it yields CSANRGPGGNQPQHF. The chain recombines TRBV20-1 with TRBJ1-5, with TRBD1 identical over 9 bases. V shed 4 bases, J shed 2 bases, and the junction held 6 bases outside the gene matches. Germline V gene sequence: CDR1 DFQATT, CDR2 SNEGSKA (reference sequence). CDR3 size: 15 residues.